The following is a T cell receptor beta chain sequence with its context. It has no known antigen specificity. Base qualities are not provided; no much larger clone lies one nucleotide away. RNA was extracted using the RNeasy kit, and about 0.5 to 1 ug of the RNA was reverse transcribed with random hexamers. The immunoSEQ multiplex PCR assay, covering 54 Vbeta and 13 Jbeta segments, was used to amplify TCR beta CDR3 regions. PCR amplification bias was corrected by using a synthetic template baseline for primer optimization and computational correction. From the authors' description of their analysis: Only productive sequences were kept, with reads annotated to V, D and J genes according to IMGT and analyzed in immunoSEQ Analyzer. Clonality was computed as one minus Shannon entropy normalized by log2 of the number of productive unique sequences. For each patient and control, public and private clones were evaluated within the 100 most prevalent clones. Clones were defined as Susac-specific when absent from the healthy and MS cohorts, from fewer than 1,200 published viral clones and from other ImmuneACCESS disease sequences. Through fastp at Q25 and MiXCR, TCRdb rebuilt clones from the public reads, retaining in-frame beta chains. Entries that share a CDR3 protein sequence are merged under the most common genes and DNA. The V and J calls, along with clone size, are taken from TCRdb and not from the paper's own processing. The sample table records some 95,000 distinct CDR3 sequences; about 93% of these occur just once. The top ten constitute 0.3% to 0.4% of the sample.

The data originate from a study of CD8 T cells in Susac syndrome (dated 2019 in TCRdb). Concerning the study at large: The study used repertoire sequencing to test whether antigen drove CD8+ T cell activation and differentiation in Susac syndrome. CD8+ T cell repertoire clonality was compared between more than 9 healthy donors, approximately 14 Susac syndrome patients and about 15 multiple sclerosis patients.

The CDR3 measures 15 amino acids from cysteine to phenylalanine. Solely the CDR3 DNA is kept, with 45 bases framed from the first base. V was cut back by 0 bases and J by 2 bases, leaving a gap of 9 bases between them. Sequences SGHNT (CDR1) and YYREEE (CDR2) are obtained from the germline V gene (reference sequence). Peripheral blood CD8+ and CD4+ T cells from healthy donors, Susac syndrome patients and multiple sclerosis patients were profiled by high-throughput TCR beta sequencing. Healthy donors were included as age- and sex-matched controls. Bulk CD8+ and CD4+ T cells were purified by magnetic negative isolation, whereas CD8+ TEMRA cells were enriched by FACS. Blood was drawn into EDTA tubes, processed within 24 hours, and PBMCs were isolated by density gradient centrifugation. PBMCs destined for TCR sequencing were cryopreserved in liquid nitrogen and later thawed in a 37 °C water bath. Purity of sorted or isolated CD4+, CD8+ and CD8+ TEMRA cells was at least 90%.

Paper-wide results and their limitations: The number of individuals in the TCR sequencing and HLA analysis was acknowledged as relatively small.

The clonotype comes from a human donor in good health. Material: CD8+ T cells from PBMCs. This chain joins TRBV5-4 to TRBJ2-4; the D gene cannot be resolved beyond TRBD1 or TRBD2, each matching 5 bases. The CDR3 amino acid sequence is: CASSLDGGTKNIQYF. The bases are TGTGCCAGCAGCTTGGATGGGGGTACCAAAAACATTCAGTACTTC.